These 14 T cell receptor beta chains were sequenced from one sample in a study of cytomegalovirus exposure and HLA in healthy donors. Use of 60 Vbeta and 13 Jbeta primers characterized the PCR. Some clones are missing from TCRdb's copy, which holds only in-frame ones; the method was immunoSEQ multiplex PCR. The table shows some 100,000 clones, with around three quarters occurring only once. Sequencing was performed on PBMCs. The receptors derive from a male donor in good health and CMV-seropositive.

The genes are TRBV11-3 and TRBJ1-6; D is undetermined. Germline CDR1 and CDR2: SGHNT and YENEEA. The V end was cut by 3 bases, the J end by 6 bases, with 3 bases between. This CDR3 is 12 amino acids long. CDR3 loop: CASSFRNSPLHF. The CDR3 DNA reads TGTGCCAGCAGCTTCCGTAATTCACCCCTCCACTTT.

Here the CDR3 DNA reads TGTGCCAGCAGCCCATACACCGGGGAGCTGTTTTTT. This sequence encodes CASSPYTGELFF. This chain joins TRBV6-5 and TRBJ2-2, with D unresolved. The germline V gene encodes CDR1 MNHEY and CDR2 SVGAGI. Trimming cost V 6 bases and J 3 bases, with 5 bases left between them. The CDR3 is made up of 12 amino acids.

The chain is built from TRBV30 and TRBJ2-5; TRBD2 is a possible D gene (6 bases). CDR1 and CDR2 from the germline V gene are GTSNPN and SVGIG (reference sequence). CDR3 length: 13 residues. V was pared by 2 bases and J by 2 bases, with 9 bases between. The CDR3 spells CAWSRGAQETQYF. The CDR3 DNA follows: TGTGCCTGGAGTCGCGGGGCGCAAGAGACCCAGTACTTC. Combining the CDR3 with reference TRBV30 and TRBJ2-5 gives the whole variable domain SQTIHQWPATLVQPVGSPLSLECTVEGTSNPNLYWYRQAAGRGLQLLFYSVGIGQISSEVPQNLSASRPQDRQFILSSKKLLLSDSGFYLCAWSRGAQETQYFGPGTRLLVL.

This clone was observed a single time. The chain uses TRBV19 and TRBJ2-5; possible D gene TRBD2, 7 bases. The ends were cut back, 5 bases at V and 5 bases at J, with 9 bases in the middle. The CDR3 totals 12 residues. In germline, CDR1 is LNHDA, CDR2 SQIVND (reference sequence). For the CDR3, the DNA is TGTGCCAGTAGTCCGGGGGGCGAGACCCAGTACTTC. Translation: CASSPGGETQYF.

The chain carries TRBV27 and TRBJ1-6; 8 positions match TRBD1. The ends lost 6 bases at V and 8 bases at J; junction bases unmatched: 9. Germline assignment: CDR1 MNHEY and CDR2 SMNVEV (reference sequence). The CDR3 has 15 amino acids. The CDR3 nucleotides read TGTGCCAGCAGAGAAACAGGGGGTATGTATTCACCCCTCCACTTT. This encodes CASRETGGMYSPLHF.

The chain carries TRBV4-1 and TRBJ2-1; 8 nucleotides align to TRBD2. The CDR3 runs 18 residues. V trimming: 3 bases; J trimming: 4 bases; junction bases outside the gene matches: 14. CDR1 and CDR2 from the germline V gene are MGHRA and YSYEKL. CDR3 in DNA: TGCGCCAGCAGCCAGTCCTGGCCGGGGGGGCCTACGTACAATGAGCAGTTCTTC. This encodes CASSQSWPGGPTYNEQFF.

Written as DNA, the CDR3 is TGTGCCAGCAGCTTAGATATAAGGCAGGGGCGCGAGCAGTACTTC. As protein: CASSLDIRQGREQYF. The J gene is TRBJ2-7, the V gene TRBV7-9; D perhaps matches TRBD1 (6 bases). Trimming shortened V by 1 base and J by 6 bases, and 16 bases separated the two germline ends. Germline V CDR1 and CDR2: SEHNR, FQNEAQ (reference sequence). The CDR3 is 15 amino acids.

This chain uses TRBV25-1 with TRBJ1-1, with 10 bases fitting TRBD1. Germline CDR1 and CDR2: MGHDK and SYGVNS. V gave up 1 base and J gave up 2 bases; unmatched junction bases: 4. The CDR3 runs 16 residues. CDR3 residues: CASSELGTGENTEAFF. The CDR3 nucleotides are TGTGCCAGCAGTGAATTGGGGACAGGGGAAAACACTGAAGCTTTCTTT. The whole variable domain, remainder taken from reference TRBV25-1 and TRBJ1-1, is EADIYQTPRYLVIGTGKKITLECSQTMGHDKMYWYQQDPGMELHLIHYSYGVNSTEKGDLSSESTVSRIRTEHFPLTLESARPSHTSQYLCASSELGTGENTEAFFGQGTRLTVV.

This clone was counted once. This chain connects TRBV30 to TRBJ1-1; 12 nucleotides align to TRBD1. Germline V lookup: CDR1 GTSNPN, CDR2 SVGIG (reference sequence). This CDR3 is built from 18 residues. V shed 3 bases and J 0 bases; nucleotides not matched to a gene: 11. CDR3 coding DNA: TGTGCCTGGAGAATCGGGACAGGGGGCCAGAGGATGAACACTGAAGCTTTCTTT. The encoded protein is CAWRIGTGGQRMNTEAFF. Supplemented by reference TRBV30 and TRBJ1-1, the full variable domain reads SQTIHQWPATLVQPVGSPLSLECTVEGTSNPNLYWYRQAAGRGLQLLFYSVGIGQISSEVPQNLSASRPQDRQFILSSKKLLLSDSGFYLCAWRIGTGGQRMNTEAFFGQGTRLTVV.

Only a few counts were recorded for this clone. V is TRBV18 and J is TRBJ1-4, with a possible D match to TRBD1 (5 bases). V lost 5 bases and J 7 bases, leaving 14 bases between the germline ends. The CDR3 sequence is 14 residues long. Germline CDR1 is KGHSH and CDR2 is LQKENI. The CDR3 loop is CASSFTGGSEKLFF. DNA for the CDR3: TGTGCCAGCTCATTTACAGGCGGGAGTGAAAAACTGTTTTTT.

V is TRBV5-4 and J is TRBJ1-2; 7 bases line up with TRBD1. V trimming: 10 bases; J trimming: 3 bases; junction bases outside the gene matches: 6. Germline-derived CDR1 and CDR2 are SGHNT and YYREEE (reference sequence). The CDR3 length is 12 residues. The CDR3 sequence is CAYVGTDYGYTF. CDR3 in DNA: TGTGCCTACGTCGGGACAGACTATGGCTACACCTTC.

The chain employs TRBV4-3 and TRBJ2-1, with 8 bases that match TRBD2. V was pared by 4 bases and J by 6 bases, with 11 bases of the junction left unmatched. The V gene's germline CDR1 is LGHNA and CDR2 YSLEER. The CDR3 totals 16 residues. In DNA form, the CDR3 reads TGCGCCAGCAGCCTCGACACCCTAGCGGGTCCCAATGAGCAGTTCTTC. As protein: CASSLDTLAGPNEQFF.

The count of this clone is one. V is TRBV27 and J is TRBJ2-7, with D perhaps matching TRBD1 (6 bases). Trimming removed 8 bases at V and 0 bases at J, with 14 bases between. The CDR3 has 14 residues. Germline CDR1 is MNHEY and CDR2 is SMNVEV (reference sequence). The CDR3 protein is CASRRGPSSYEQYF. The CDR3 DNA is TGTGCCAGCCGCAGGGGTCCGAGCTCCTACGAGCAGTACTTC.

V is TRBV30 and J is TRBJ1-1, with no clear D. CDR3 size: 12 residues. Germline assignment: CDR1 GTSNPN and CDR2 SVGIG (reference sequence). V lost 0 bases to trimming and J lost 6 bases, with 8 bases between them. The CDR3 sequence is CAWSVPVPEAFF. The CDR3 DNA sequence: TGTGCCTGGAGTGTTCCGGTACCTGAAGCTTTCTTT.